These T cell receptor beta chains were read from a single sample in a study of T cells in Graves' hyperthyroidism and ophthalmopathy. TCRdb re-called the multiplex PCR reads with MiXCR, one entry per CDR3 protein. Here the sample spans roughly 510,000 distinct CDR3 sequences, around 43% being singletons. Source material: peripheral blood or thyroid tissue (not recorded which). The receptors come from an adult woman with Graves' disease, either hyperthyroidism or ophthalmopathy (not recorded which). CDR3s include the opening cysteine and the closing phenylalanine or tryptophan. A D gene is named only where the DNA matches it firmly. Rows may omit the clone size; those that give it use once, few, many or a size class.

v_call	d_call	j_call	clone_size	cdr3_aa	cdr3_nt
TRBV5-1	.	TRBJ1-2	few	CASSPSGTTYGYTF	TGCGCCAGCAGTCCTTCCGGGACAACCTATGGCTACACCTTC
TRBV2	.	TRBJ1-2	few	CAGQGWVSGYTF	TGTGCCGGCCAGGGATGGGTGTCTGGCTACACCTTC
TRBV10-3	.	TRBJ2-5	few	CAISESNQETQYF	TGTGCCATCAGTGAATCCAATCAAGAGACCCAGTACTTC
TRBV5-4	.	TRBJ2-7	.	CASSLSLDTEQYF	TGTGCCAGCAGCTTGAGTTTGGACACCGAGCAGTACTTC
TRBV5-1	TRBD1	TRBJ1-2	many	CASSSGTGDYGYTF	TGCGCCAGCAGCTCCGGGACAGGGGACTATGGCTACACCTTC
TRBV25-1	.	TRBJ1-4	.	CASSDPGANNEKLFF	TGTGCCAGCAGTGACCCGGGGGCGAACAATGAAAAACTGTTTTTT
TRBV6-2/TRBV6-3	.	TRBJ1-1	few	CASSYDAEAFF	TGTGCCAGCAGTTACGACGCTGAAGCTTTCTTT
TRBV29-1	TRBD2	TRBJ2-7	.	CSFSGGNYEQYF	TGCAGCTTTTCCGGGGGGAACTACGAGCAGTACTTC
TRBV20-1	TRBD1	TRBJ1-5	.	CSAKDRAGHQPQHF	TGCAGTGCAAAGGACAGGGCGGGTCATCAGCCCCAGCATTTT
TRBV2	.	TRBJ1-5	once	CASRESWGAGQPQHF	TGTGCCAGCAGGGAGTCGTGGGGGGCAGGGCAGCCCCAGCATTTT
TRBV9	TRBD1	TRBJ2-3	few	CASSLRDGQGSLGTDTQYF	TGTGCCAGCAGCCTGAGGGATGGACAGGGGAGCCTTGGCACAGATACGCAGTATTTT
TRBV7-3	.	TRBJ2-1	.	CASSLSALNNEQFF	TGTGCCAGCAGCCTATCTGCCCTTAACAATGAGCAGTTCTTC
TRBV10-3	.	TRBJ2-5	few	CAIRRAWDETQYF	TGTGCCATCAGGAGGGCGTGGGATGAGACCCAGTACTTC
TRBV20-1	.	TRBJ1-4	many	CSARDERGLNEKLFF	TGCAGTGCTAGAGACGAGCGAGGGCTTAATGAAAAACTGTTTTTT
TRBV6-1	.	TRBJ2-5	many	CASSDPTEFKETQYF	TGTGCCAGCAGTGACCCGACAGAGTTTAAAGAGACCCAGTACTTC
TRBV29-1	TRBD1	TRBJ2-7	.	CSVEATDRAYEQYF	TGCAGCGTTGAAGCCACCGACAGGGCCTACGAGCAGTACTTC
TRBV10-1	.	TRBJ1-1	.	CASLDPGAEAFF	TGCGCCAGCCTTGACCCCGGTGCTGAAGCTTTCTTT
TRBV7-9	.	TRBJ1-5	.	CASSLVGGSGNQPQHF	TGTGCCAGCAGCTTAGTTGGGGGATCAGGGAATCAGCCCCAGCATTTT
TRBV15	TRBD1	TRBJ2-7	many	CATSLGQGHEQYF	TGTGCCACCAGTCTCGGACAGGGTCACGAGCAGTACTTC
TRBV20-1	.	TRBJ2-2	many	CSARSRHTGELFF	TGCAGTGCTAGGTCCAGACACACCGGGGAGCTGTTTTTT
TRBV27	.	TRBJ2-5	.	CASSLLKGGTKTQYF	TGTGCCAGCAGTTTATTGAAGGGGGGTACGAAGACCCAGTACTTC
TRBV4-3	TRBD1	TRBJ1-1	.	CASSPQGRTEAFF	TGCGCCAGCAGCCCACAGGGGAGGACTGAAGCTTTCTTT
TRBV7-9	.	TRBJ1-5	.	CASSLFPQPQHF	TGTGCCAGCAGCTTATTCCCGCAGCCCCAGCATTTT
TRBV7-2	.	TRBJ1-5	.	CASSFRTNQPQHF	TGTGCCAGCAGCTTTCGTACCAATCAGCCCCAGCATTTT
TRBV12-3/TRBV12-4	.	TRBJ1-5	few	CASSYRDSNQPQHF	TGTGCCAGCAGTTACCGGGATAGCAATCAGCCCCAGCATTTT
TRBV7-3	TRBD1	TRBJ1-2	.	CASSRGTGGGYTF	TGTGCCAGCAGCCGGGGGACAGGGGGCGGCTACACCTTC
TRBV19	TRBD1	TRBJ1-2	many	CASNRGQGATYGYTF	TGTGCCAGCAACCGCGGACAGGGGGCTACCTATGGCTACACCTTC
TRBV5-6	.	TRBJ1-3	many	CASSLMSYSGNTIYF	TGTGCCAGCAGCTTGATGAGCTACTCTGGAAACACCATATATTTT